The clone carrying this T cell receptor beta chain turned up a few times. The antigen is undetermined. These data originate in a study of cytomegalovirus exposure and HLA in healthy donors. Overall study results and limits: It was about 180 TCR beta chains that were listed as cytomegalovirus-associated. TCR beta chain V- and J-gene trimming was linked, in a later analysis, to a missense variant in DCLRE1C. Among the sequence variants, a highly shared cluster was likely an artifact of sequencing.

Use of 60 Vbeta and 13 Jbeta primers characterized the PCR. Authors' analysis steps: A follow-up analysis tallied about 80 million unique TCR beta chains, approximately 11 million shared. TCRdb's copy holds only in-frame clones and misses some; the assay was immunoSEQ multiplex PCR. D and trimming come from the DNA, and the V and J calls and clone size come from that table. The sample shows 150,000 to 200,000 clones, more than 75% of them seen only once. Germline V gene sequence: CDR1 SNHLY, CDR2 FYNNEI. Trimming shortened V by 7 bases and J by 7 bases, and 17 bases separated the two germline ends. The length of the CDR3 is 14 residues.

Sequences were obtained from PBMCs. The V call is TRBV2, the J call TRBJ1-5, with a weak D call TRBD1 (5 bases). The clonotype comes from a man aged 35-49 years in good health and CMV-seropositive. For the CDR3, the DNA is TGTGCCAGCAAATTGGGAGGGGCAGGACAGCCCCAGCATTTT. This codes for CASKLGGAGQPQHF.